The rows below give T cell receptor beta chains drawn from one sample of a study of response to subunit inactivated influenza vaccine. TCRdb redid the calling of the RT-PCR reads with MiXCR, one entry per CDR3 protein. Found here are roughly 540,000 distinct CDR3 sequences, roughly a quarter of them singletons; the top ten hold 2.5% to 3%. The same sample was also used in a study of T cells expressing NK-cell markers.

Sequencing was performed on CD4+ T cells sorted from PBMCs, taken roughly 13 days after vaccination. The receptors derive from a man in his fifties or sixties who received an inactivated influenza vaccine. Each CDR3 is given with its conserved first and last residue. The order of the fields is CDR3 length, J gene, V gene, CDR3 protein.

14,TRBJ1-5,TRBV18,CASSPLSTDQPQHF
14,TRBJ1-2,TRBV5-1,CASSDLGADYGYTF
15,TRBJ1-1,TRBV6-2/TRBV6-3,CASTYGGTGNTEAFF
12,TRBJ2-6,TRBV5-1,CASRSGANVLTF
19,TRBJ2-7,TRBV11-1,CASSFLPGQGTYKRNEQYF
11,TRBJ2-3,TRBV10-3,CAISSADTQYF
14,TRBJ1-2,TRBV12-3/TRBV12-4,CASSHDRVGYGYTF
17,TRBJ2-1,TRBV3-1,CASSQETTSGGGNEQFF
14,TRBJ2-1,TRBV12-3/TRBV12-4,CASSSFSGETEQFF
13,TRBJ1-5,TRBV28,CASSLSWSQPQHF
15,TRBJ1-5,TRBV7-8,CASSLEIDYNQPQHF
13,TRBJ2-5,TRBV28,CASSFRPQETQYF
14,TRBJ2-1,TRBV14,CASSQVGRPNEQFF
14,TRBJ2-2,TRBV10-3,CAIREGQGTGELFF
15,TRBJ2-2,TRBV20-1,CSALLVDYSTGELFF
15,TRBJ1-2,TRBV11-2,CASSLEQAGQYGYTF
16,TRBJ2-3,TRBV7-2,CASSLALGLLGDTQYF
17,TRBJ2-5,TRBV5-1,CASSSGVAGGPEETQYF
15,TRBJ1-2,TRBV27,CASSLSRQGPYGYTF
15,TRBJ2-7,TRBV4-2,CASSRRGTGGYEQYF
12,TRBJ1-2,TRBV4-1,CASSQSNYGYTF
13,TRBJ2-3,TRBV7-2,CASSPGPTDTQYF
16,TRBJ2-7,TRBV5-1,CASSLVPSGVPNEQYF
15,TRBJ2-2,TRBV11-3,CASSTSGTSAGELFF
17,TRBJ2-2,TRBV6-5,CASSYRRTGLNTGELFF
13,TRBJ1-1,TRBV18,CASSREGGTEAFF
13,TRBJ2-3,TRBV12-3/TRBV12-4,CASSLPPPDTQYF